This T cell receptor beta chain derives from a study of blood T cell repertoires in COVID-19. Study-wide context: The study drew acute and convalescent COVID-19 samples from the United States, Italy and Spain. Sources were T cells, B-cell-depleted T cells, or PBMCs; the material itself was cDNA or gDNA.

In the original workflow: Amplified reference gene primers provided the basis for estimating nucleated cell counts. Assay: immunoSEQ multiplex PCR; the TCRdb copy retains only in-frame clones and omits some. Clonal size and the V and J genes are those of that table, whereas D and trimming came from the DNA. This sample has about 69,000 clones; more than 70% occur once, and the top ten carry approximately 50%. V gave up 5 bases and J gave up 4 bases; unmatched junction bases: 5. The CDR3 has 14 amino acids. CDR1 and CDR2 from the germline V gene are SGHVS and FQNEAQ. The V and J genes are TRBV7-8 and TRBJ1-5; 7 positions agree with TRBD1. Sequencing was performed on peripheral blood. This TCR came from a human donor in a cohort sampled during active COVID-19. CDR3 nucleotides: TGTGCCAGCAGCCGCTCGGGACAGAATCAGCCCCAGCATTTT. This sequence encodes CASSRSGQNQPQHF.